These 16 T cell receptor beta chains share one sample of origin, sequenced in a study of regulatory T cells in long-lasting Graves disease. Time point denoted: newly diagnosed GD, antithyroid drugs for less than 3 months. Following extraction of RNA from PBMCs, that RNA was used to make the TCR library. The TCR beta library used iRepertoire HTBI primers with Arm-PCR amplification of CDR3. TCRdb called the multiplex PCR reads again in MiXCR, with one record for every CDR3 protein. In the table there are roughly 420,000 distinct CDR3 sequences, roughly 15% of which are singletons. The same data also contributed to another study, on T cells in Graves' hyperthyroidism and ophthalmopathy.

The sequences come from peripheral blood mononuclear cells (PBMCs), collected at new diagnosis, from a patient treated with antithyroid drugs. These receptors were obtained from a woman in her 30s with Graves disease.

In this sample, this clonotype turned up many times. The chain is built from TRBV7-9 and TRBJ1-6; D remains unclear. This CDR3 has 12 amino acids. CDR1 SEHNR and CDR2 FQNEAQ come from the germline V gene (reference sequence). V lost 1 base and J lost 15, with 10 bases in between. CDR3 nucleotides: TGTGCCAGCAGCTTAGAGGTATCCCTCCTCCACTTT. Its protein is CASSLEVSLLHF.

This chain's CDR3 is CASSLQGLAGGSSYEQYF. CDR3 coding DNA: TGTGCCAGCAGCTTACAGGGACTAGCGGGAGGGAGCTCCTACGAGCAGTACTTC. The rearrangement joins TRBV11-2 to TRBJ2-7; 16 bases align to TRBD2. Germline CDR1 reads SGHAT; CDR2 reads FQNNGV. V was pared by 2 bases and J by 0 bases, with 4 bases of the junction left unmatched. This CDR3 spans 18 amino acids.

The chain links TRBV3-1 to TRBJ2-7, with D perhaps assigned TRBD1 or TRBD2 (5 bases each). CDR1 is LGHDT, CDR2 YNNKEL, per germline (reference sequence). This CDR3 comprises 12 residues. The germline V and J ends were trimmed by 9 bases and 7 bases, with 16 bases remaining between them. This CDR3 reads CASSPGTGEQYF. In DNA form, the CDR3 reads TGTGCCAGTAGTCCCGGGACCGGGGAGCAGTACTTC.

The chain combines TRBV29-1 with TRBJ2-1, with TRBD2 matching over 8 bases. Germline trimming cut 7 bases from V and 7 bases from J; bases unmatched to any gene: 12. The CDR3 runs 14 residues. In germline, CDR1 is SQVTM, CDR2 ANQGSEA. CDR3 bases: TGCAGCGCCCCAGAGGTAGCGGGAAGTAATGAGCAGTTCTTC. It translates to CSAPEVAGSNEQFF.

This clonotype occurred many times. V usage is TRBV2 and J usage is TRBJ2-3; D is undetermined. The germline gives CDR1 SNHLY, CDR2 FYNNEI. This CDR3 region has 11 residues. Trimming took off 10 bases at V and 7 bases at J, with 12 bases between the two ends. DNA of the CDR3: TGTGCCACACAGAAGATCTATACGCAGTATTTT. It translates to CATQKIYTQYF.

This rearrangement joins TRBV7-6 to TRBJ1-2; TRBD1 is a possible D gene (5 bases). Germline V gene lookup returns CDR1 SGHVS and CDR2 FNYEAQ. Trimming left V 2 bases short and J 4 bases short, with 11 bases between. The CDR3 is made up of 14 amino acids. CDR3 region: CASSLNPRGYGYTF. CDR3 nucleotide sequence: TGTGCCAGCAGCTTAAATCCGAGGGGCTATGGCTACACCTTC. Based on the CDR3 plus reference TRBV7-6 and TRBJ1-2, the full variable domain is GAGVSQSPRYKVTKRGQDVALRCDPISGHVSLYWYRQALGQGPEFLTYFNYEAQQDKSGLPNDRFSAERPEGSISTLTIQRTEQRDSAMYRCASSLNPRGYGYTFGSGTRLTVV.

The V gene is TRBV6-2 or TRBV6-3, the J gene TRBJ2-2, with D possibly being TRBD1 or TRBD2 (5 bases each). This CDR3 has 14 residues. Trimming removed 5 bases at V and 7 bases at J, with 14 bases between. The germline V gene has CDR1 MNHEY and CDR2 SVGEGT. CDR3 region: CASSEEGWSGELFF. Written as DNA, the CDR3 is TGTGCCAGCAGTGAAGAGGGGTGGAGCGGGGAGCTGTTTTTT.

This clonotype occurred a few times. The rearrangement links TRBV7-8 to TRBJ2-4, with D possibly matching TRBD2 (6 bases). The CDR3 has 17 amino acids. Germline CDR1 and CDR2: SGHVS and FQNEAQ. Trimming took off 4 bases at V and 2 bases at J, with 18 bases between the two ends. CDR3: CASSSGGGAVTKNIQYF. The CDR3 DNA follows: TGTGCCAGCAGCTCCGGAGGAGGGGCTGTGACCAAAAACATTCAGTACTTC. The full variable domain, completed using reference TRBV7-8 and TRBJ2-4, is GAGVSQSPRYKVAKRGQDVALRCDPISGHVSLFWYQQALGQGPEFLTYFQNEAQLDKSGLPSDRFFAERPEGSVSTLKIQRTQQEDSAVYLCASSSGGGAVTKNIQYFGAGTRLSVL.

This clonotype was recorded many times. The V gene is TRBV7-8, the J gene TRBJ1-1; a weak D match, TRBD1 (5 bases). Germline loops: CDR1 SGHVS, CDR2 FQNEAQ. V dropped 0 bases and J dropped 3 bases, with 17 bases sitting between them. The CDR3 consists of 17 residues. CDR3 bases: TGTGCCAGCAGCTTAGCGCTTGTAGGGACGTGGGACACTGAAGCTTTCTTT. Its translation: CASSLALVGTWDTEAFF.

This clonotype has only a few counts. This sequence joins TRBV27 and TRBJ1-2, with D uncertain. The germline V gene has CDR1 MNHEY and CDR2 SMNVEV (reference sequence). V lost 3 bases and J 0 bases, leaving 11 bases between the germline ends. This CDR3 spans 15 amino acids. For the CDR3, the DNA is TGTGCCAGCAGTTTGGTAGCGAGCACTAACTATGGCTACACCTTC. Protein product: CASSLVASTNYGYTF.

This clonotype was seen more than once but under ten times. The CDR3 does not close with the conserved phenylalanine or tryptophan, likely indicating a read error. Written as DNA, the CDR3 is TGTGCCATCAGCGGGAGCACGGGCATTAGAAACCCAAACACTGAAGCTTTCCTT. Translation gives CAISGSTGIRNPNTEAFL. V gene TRBV10-3 combines with J gene TRBJ1-1; D is undetermined. Trimming removed 6 bases from V and 2 bases from J, with 25 bases in between. This CDR3 contains 18 residues. CDR1 ENHRY and CDR2 SYGVKD come from the germline V gene.

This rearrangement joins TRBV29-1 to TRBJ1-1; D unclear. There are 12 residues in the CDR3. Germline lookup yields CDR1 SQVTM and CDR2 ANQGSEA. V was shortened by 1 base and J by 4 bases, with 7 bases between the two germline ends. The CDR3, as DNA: TGCAGCGTTGAAGTAGGACGCACTGAAGCTTTCTTT. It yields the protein CSVEVGRTEAFF.

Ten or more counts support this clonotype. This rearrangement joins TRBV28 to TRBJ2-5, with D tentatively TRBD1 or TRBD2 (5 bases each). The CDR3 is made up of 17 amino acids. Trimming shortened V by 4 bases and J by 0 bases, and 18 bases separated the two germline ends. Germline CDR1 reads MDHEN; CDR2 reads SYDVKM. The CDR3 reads CASSSNPGTEYQETQYF. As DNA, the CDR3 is TGTGCCAGCAGTTCAAACCCAGGGACGGAGTACCAAGAGACCCAGTACTTC.

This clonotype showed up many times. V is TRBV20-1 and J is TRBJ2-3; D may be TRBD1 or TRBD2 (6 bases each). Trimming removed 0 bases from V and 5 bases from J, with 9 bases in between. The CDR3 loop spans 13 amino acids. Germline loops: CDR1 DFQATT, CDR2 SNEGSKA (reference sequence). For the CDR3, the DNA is TGCAGTGCTAGAGAGGGGGGCGGAGATACGCAGTATTTT. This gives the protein CSAREGGGDTQYF.

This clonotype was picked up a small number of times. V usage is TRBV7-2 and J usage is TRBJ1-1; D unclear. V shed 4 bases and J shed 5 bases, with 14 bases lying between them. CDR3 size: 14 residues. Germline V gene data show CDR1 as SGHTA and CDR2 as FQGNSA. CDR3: CASSSRRGGTEAFF. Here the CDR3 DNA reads TGTGCCAGCAGCTCCCGACGGGGAGGGACTGAAGCTTTCTTT.

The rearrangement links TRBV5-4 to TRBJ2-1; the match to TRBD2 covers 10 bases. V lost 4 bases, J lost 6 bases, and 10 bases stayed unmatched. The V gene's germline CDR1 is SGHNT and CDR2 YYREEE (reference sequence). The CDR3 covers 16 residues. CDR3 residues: CASSTQFPSGSNEQFF. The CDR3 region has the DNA TGTGCCAGCAGCACCCAATTCCCTAGCGGGAGCAATGAGCAGTTCTTC.